This T cell receptor beta chain was sequenced in a study of blood T cell repertoires in COVID-19. Study details: COVID-19 samples, acute and convalescent, were from the United States, Italy and Spain. T cells, B-cell-depleted T cells, or PBMCs supplied cDNA or gDNA.

Trimming removed 2 bases at V and 9 bases at J, with 12 bases between. Germline V gene lookup returns CDR1 SGHDT and CDR2 YYEEEE. The CDR3 has 13 residues. Original handling: Nucleated cell number was recorded as an estimate derived from reference gene primer amplification. Libraries were prepared by immunoSEQ multiplex PCR; TCRdb keeps only in-frame clonotypes and omits some of them. V, J and clone size reflect that table, while D and trimming were determined from the DNA. The table lists roughly 53,000 clones, about 81% of them singletons, with roughly a sixth in the top ten. This sequence was found in a man aged 70 or older with active COVID-19. V usage is TRBV5-6 and J usage is TRBJ1-5; D is ambiguous. Sequencing was performed on peripheral blood. The CDR3 spells CASSFWGAGPQHF. The CDR3 bases are TGTGCCAGCAGCTTCTGGGGAGCGGGGCCCCAGCATTTT.